This T cell receptor beta chain stems from a study of blood T cell repertoires in COVID-19. Within 2 weeks before study entry, exposed participants met a COVID-19 case. Clones were read by immunoSEQ multiplex PCR, and TCRdb kept only the in-frame ones, dropping some. The sample yields hundreds of thousands of clones, roughly 80% seen once. The germline CDR1 and CDR2 sequences are SGDLS and YYNGEE. The CDR3 extends over 15 amino acids. V gave up 1 base and J gave up 5 bases, with 15 bases separating them. The sequence came from a man between 40 and 49 years old who had been exposed to COVID-19. Input material: PBMCs or T cells enriched from blood (not recorded which). The chain carries TRBV9 and TRBJ1-1; D ambiguous. CDR3 protein: CASSVQAVGGTEAFF. Written as DNA, the CDR3 is TGTGCCAGCAGCGTACAGGCTGTGGGTGGGACTGAAGCTTTCTTT.